The 18 T cell receptor beta chains listed next were all sequenced from one sample in a study of OX40 agonist ivuxolimab in advanced cancers. Method: immunoSEQ multiplex PCR; TCRdb's copy keeps in-frame clones and lacks some. Of about 62,000 clones in the sample, 80% to 95% were seen once. The specimen was CD4+ or CD8+ T cells sorted from blood, collected in a trial of the OX40 agonist ivuxolimab. The receptors here all came from an adult with an advanced solid tumor such as melanoma, head and neck, liver or kidney cancer.

The chain has TRBV7-9 and TRBJ1-2; D remains ambiguous. The CDR3 is 15 amino acids. Germline values: CDR1 SEHNR, CDR2 FQNEAQ (reference sequence). The V and J ends lost 0 bases and 3 bases respectively, with 11 bases between them. The DNA for the CDR3 is TGTGCCAGCAGCTTAGCAGTAGGGTTGGACTATGGCTACACCTTC. Translated, it gives CASSLAVGLDYGYTF. The full variable domain, with the rest looked up from reference TRBV7-9 and TRBJ1-2, is DTGVSQNPRHKITKRGQNVTFRCDPISEHNRLYWYRQTLGQGPEFLTYFQNEAQLEKSRLLSDRFSAERPKGSFSTLEIQRTEQGDSAMYLCASSLAVGLDYGYTFGSGTRLTVV.

The chain links TRBV4-1 to TRBJ2-3; the D is unclear. V was clipped by 2 bases and J by 4 bases, with 19 bases between them. Germline values: CDR1 MGHRA, CDR2 YSYEKL. This CDR3 is built from 17 residues. The CDR3, as DNA: TGCGCCAGCAGCCAACGGCAGCTAGTGTCGGTCCCAGATACGCAGTATTTT. Translating it yields CASSQRQLVSVPDTQYF.

J is TRBJ1-5 and V is TRBV19; D is perhaps TRBD1 (5 bases). The CDR3 has 15 residues. Germline V gives CDR1 LNHDA, CDR2 SQIVND (reference sequence). V lost 0 bases, J lost 9 bases, and 15 bases lay in between. CDR3 in amino acids: CASSIDTGGGPPQHF. The CDR3 DNA sequence: TGTGCCAGTAGTATAGATACGGGGGGAGGCCCGCCCCAGCATTTT.

The rearrangement joins TRBV5-1 to TRBJ2-1; TRBD1 is a possible D gene (6 bases). The V gene lost 0 bases and the J gene lost 9 bases, with 10 bases spanning the gap. The CDR3 is made up of 13 amino acids. Germline CDR1 is SGHRS and CDR2 is YFSETQ. The CDR3 here is CASSLGGTPEQFF. CDR3 bases: TGCGCCAGCAGCTTGGGAGGGACACCTGAGCAGTTCTTC.

This chain connects TRBV19 to TRBJ1-2; 9 positions agree with TRBD1. After removal of 4 bases from V and 9 bases from J, the junction contained 18 bases not matched to a gene. CDR1 is LNHDA, CDR2 SQIVND, per germline (reference sequence). The CDR3 has 17 amino acids. CDR3 in amino acids: CASSKNYRDRESYSYTF. As DNA, the CDR3 is TGTGCCAGTAGTAAAAACTACCGGGACAGGGAATCATATAGCTACACCTTC.

The rearrangement links TRBV4-3 to TRBJ2-7, with a weak D call TRBD1 (5 bases). Germline V lookup: CDR1 LGHNA, CDR2 YSLEER. Between the trimmed V and J ends, which lost 1 base and 1 base, there was a span of 8 bases. The length of the CDR3 is 14 residues. CDR3 nucleotide sequence: TGCGCCAGCAGCCAAGTCACAGGTTCCTACGAGCAGTACTTC. Encoded protein: CASSQVTGSYEQYF.

The V gene is TRBV5-1, the J gene TRBJ2-7; D not certain. Germline loops: CDR1 SGHRS, CDR2 YFSETQ. V lost 5 bases and J 0 bases, leaving 3 bases between the germline ends. This CDR3 comprises 11 residues. The CDR3 loop reads CASRDSYEQYF. CDR3 nucleotide sequence: TGCGCCAGCAGGGACTCCTACGAGCAGTACTTC. Together with reference TRBV5-1 and TRBJ2-7, the CDR3 gives the full variable domain: KAGVTQTPRYLIKTRGQQVTLSCSPISGHRSVSWYQQTPGQGLQFLFEYFSETQRNKGNFPGRFSGRQFSNSRSEMNVSTLELGDSALYLCASRDSYEQYFGPGTRLTVT.

V and J are TRBV5-6 and TRBJ2-1; 7 positions match TRBD1. The CDR3 is 13 amino acids. Germline V CDR1 and CDR2: SGHDT, YYEEEE. Trimming at V came to 4 bases and at J to 7 bases, leaving 5 bases not matched to a gene. The CDR3 spells CASSPDRFNEQFF. DNA of the CDR3: TGTGCCAGCAGCCCGGACAGGTTTAATGAGCAGTTCTTC.

This chain connects TRBV6-5 to TRBJ1-6; TRBD1 matches 7 bases. The CDR3 has 15 amino acids. With V trimmed by 2 bases and J by 3 bases, 1 base remained unmatched. Germline assignment: CDR1 MNHEY and CDR2 SVGAGI. The CDR3 spells CASSYNRGYNSPLHF. CDR3 bases: TGTGCCAGCAGTTACAACAGGGGCTATAATTCACCCCTCCACTTT.

The chain combines TRBV21-1 with TRBJ2-3; TRBD1 reflects the table's D call only, with no check against the DNA. TRBV21-1 is a pseudogene locus. The length of the CDR3 is 15 residues. CDR3 in DNA: TGTGCCAGCAGCCCGCGGACAGGGTCCACAGATACGCAGTATTTT. Translating it yields CASSPRTGSTDTQYF.

The CDR3 sequence is CATSITVGSPYEQYF. The CDR3 DNA is TGTGCCACCAGCATTACGGTGGGGTCCCCCTACGAGCAGTACTTC. J is TRBJ2-7 and V is TRBV15; no definite D call. The CDR3 has 15 amino acids. V dropped 4 bases and J dropped 2 bases, with 15 bases sitting between them. Germline assignment: CDR1 LNHNV and CDR2 YYDKDF (reference sequence).

The genes are TRBV5-1 and TRBJ1-1, with D possibly matching TRBD1 (6 bases). Germline lookup yields CDR1 SGHRS and CDR2 YFSETQ. The V gene lost 0 bases and the J gene lost 2 bases, with 8 bases spanning the gap. This CDR3 spans 14 amino acids. As DNA, the CDR3 is TGCGCCAGCAGCTTGGTGGGGGGCAACACTGAAGCTTTCTTT. Amino acids: CASSLVGGNTEAFF.

V usage is TRBV19 and J usage is TRBJ1-5, with D perhaps TRBD1 (6 bases). V was cut by 1 base and J by 0 bases, with 7 bases left in between. Germline V gene sequence: CDR1 LNHDA, CDR2 SQIVND (reference sequence). The CDR3 is 15 amino acids. Written as DNA, the CDR3 is TGTGCCAGTAGTATAGGGACAGATAGCAATCAGCCCCAGCATTTT. Its translation: CASSIGTDSNQPQHF.

J is TRBJ2-1 and V is TRBV7-9; 10 nucleotides align to TRBD1. Germline V lookup: CDR1 SEHNR, CDR2 FQNEAQ (reference sequence). The CDR3 runs to 14 residues. V shed 4 bases, J shed 5 bases, and the junction held 2 bases outside the gene matches. Here the CDR3 reads CASSSGTGDNEQFF. DNA of the CDR3: TGTGCCAGCAGCTCCGGGACAGGGGACAATGAGCAGTTCTTC.

V and J are TRBV19 and TRBJ2-1; D not certain. The CDR3 is 13 residues long. V lost 2 bases and J 7 bases, leaving 9 bases between the germline ends. Germline loops: CDR1 LNHDA, CDR2 SQIVND (reference sequence). Here the CDR3 reads CASSIRPGNEQFF. The CDR3 nucleotides are TGTGCCAGTAGTATAAGGCCTGGAAATGAGCAGTTCTTC. The full variable domain, completed using reference TRBV19 and TRBJ2-1, is DGGITQSPKYLFRKEGQNVTLSCEQNLNHDAMYWYRQDPGQGLRLIYYSQIVNDFQKGDIAEGYSVSREKKESFPLTVTSAQKNPTAFYLCASSIRPGNEQFFGPGTRLTVL.

The V and J genes are TRBV15 and TRBJ1-4; possible D gene TRBD1, 6 bases. Trimming left V 0 bases short and J 7 bases short, with 15 bases between. Germline loops: CDR1 LNHNV, CDR2 YYDKDF (reference sequence). This CDR3 has 16 residues. The CDR3 reads CATSRDRTAWTEKLFF. Written as DNA, the CDR3 is TGTGCCACCAGCAGAGATCGGACAGCTTGGACTGAAAAACTGTTTTTT.

The V gene is TRBV9, the J gene TRBJ2-1; the D gene is possibly TRBD2 (5 bases). Germline lookup yields CDR1 SGDLS and CDR2 YYNGEE. The CDR3 extends over 13 amino acids. Deletions cut 7 bases from V and 1 base from J, with 9 bases between. The CDR3 loop is CASGSLSYNEQFF. The CDR3 DNA reads TGTGCCAGCGGGAGCCTTTCCTACAATGAGCAGTTCTTC.

The chain uses TRBV19 and TRBJ2-7; D is perhaps TRBD2 (6 bases). Germline lookup yields CDR1 LNHDA and CDR2 SQIVND (reference sequence). The CDR3 is 14 residues long. Trimming removed 0 bases from V and 5 bases from J, with 11 bases in between. CDR3 DNA: TGTGCCAGTAGTATAGAGGCGGGAATGGACGAGCAGTACTTC. Encoded protein: CASSIEAGMDEQYF.